The 27 T cell receptor beta chains listed next were all sequenced from one sample in a study of molecular identifiers for immune sequencing clone quantification. TCRdb reprocessed the PCR reads via MiXCR and lists one record per CDR3 protein. Of 20,000 to 30,000 distinct CDR3 sequences in the sample, roughly 18% are singletons; the top ten hold about 0.93%. The sample was naive CD8+ T cells from blood, with Jurkat cell RNA spiked in. Subset specified: FACS-sorted CD8+CD4-CCR7+CD45RA+ naive T cells. The receptors here all came from a human donor in good health. Some libraries in this study had Jurkat cell RNA spiked in.

This clonotype has more than one count but fewer than ten. Being one base from a much bigger clone, this may be a read error. The V gene is TRBV19, the J gene TRBJ2-3; D gene unclear. The length of the CDR3 is 16 residues. The V and J ends lost 2 bases and 3 bases respectively, with 15 bases between them. CDR1 is LNHDA and CDR2 is SQIVND in the germline V gene (reference sequence). The CDR3 sequence: CASSIQTAGRTDTQYF. The CDR3 region has the DNA TGTGCCAGTAGTATACAGACGGCAGGCAGAACAGATACGCAGTATTTT.

This clonotype has a count of ten or more. The V gene is TRBV6-2 or TRBV6-3, the J gene TRBJ2-7, with 8 bases fitting TRBD1. There are 15 residues in the CDR3. Looked up from germline, CDR1 is MNHEY and CDR2 is SVGEGT. After removal of 5 bases from V and 6 bases from J, the junction contained 12 bases not matched to a gene. CDR3 in amino acids: CASSDGDRSIGEQYF. The CDR3 DNA follows: TGTGCCAGCAGTGACGGGGACAGGAGCATCGGCGAGCAGTACTTC.

This clonotype occurred a few times. This CDR3 fails to terminate in the conserved phenylalanine or tryptophan, so it likely reflects a read error. This chain links TRBV7-9 with TRBJ2-3; D gene unclear. Germline assignment: CDR1 SEHNR and CDR2 FQNEAQ (reference sequence). Trimming left V 5 bases short and J 1 base short, with 10 bases between. CDR3 size: 14 residues. The DNA for the CDR3 is TGTGCCAGCAGCCCCCCCTATGGCACAGATACGCAGTATTCT. This translates into CASSPPYGTDTQYS.

This clonotype was seen repeatedly, ten times or more. The rearrangement links TRBV13 to TRBJ2-7; D might be TRBD2 (5 bases). The length of the CDR3 is 12 residues. The germline V gene has CDR1 PRHDT and CDR2 FYEKMQ (reference sequence). V lost 4 bases and J 12 bases, leaving 16 bases between the germline ends. The CDR3 DNA is TGTGCCAGCAGCTCCCGGGATCTCTATTGGTACTTC. Translation: CASSSRDLYWYF.

This clonotype was counted ten times or more. The chain combines TRBV28 with TRBJ2-3, with 7 bases that match TRBD2. Trimming cost V 6 bases and J 4 bases; bases outside gene matches: 13. Germline CDR1 reads MDHEN; CDR2 reads SYDVKM. This CDR3 contains 16 residues. CDR3 loop: CASSMKRESLADTQYF. DNA for the CDR3: TGTGCCAGCAGCATGAAGCGGGAAAGTTTGGCAGATACGCAGTATTTT.

This clonotype was counted at least ten times. The gene calls are TRBV4-1 and TRBJ1-6; D call uncertain. V was clipped by 1 base and J by 5 bases, with 12 bases between them. Germline-derived CDR1 and CDR2 are MGHRA and YSYEKL. CDR3 size: 16 residues. CDR3 loop: CASSQGHGMDNSPLHF. The CDR3 DNA follows: TGCGCCAGCAGCCAAGGACACGGAATGGATAATTCACCCCTCCACTTT.

This clonotype was observed a few times. Lacking the conserved final phenylalanine or tryptophan, this CDR3 likely reflects a read error. The chain couples TRBV7-3 to TRBJ2-7; D not resolved. The CDR3 totals 13 residues. V lost 2 bases to trimming and J lost 4 bases, with 9 bases between them. Germline loops: CDR1 SGHTA, CDR2 FQGTGA. In nucleotides, the CDR3 is TGTGCCAGCAGCTTATTCCCGGGTTACGAGCAGTACCTC. It encodes CASSLFPGYEQYL.

This clonotype was counted many times. The chain recombines TRBV5-4 with TRBJ2-3, with unresolved D. The CDR3 contains 12 residues. Trimming shortened V by 4 bases and J by 5 bases, and 8 bases separated the two germline ends. Germline values: CDR1 SGHNT, CDR2 YYREEE (reference sequence). The CDR3 DNA sequence: TGTGCCAGCAGCAATAGTATAGATACGCAGTATTTT. It translates to CASSNSIDTQYF.

This clonotype came up many times. V is TRBV6-5 and J is TRBJ1-2, with 9 bases identical to TRBD1. Germline V lookup: CDR1 MNHEY, CDR2 SVGAGI. This CDR3 spans 16 amino acids. V shed 2 bases, J shed 2 bases, and the junction held 6 bases outside the gene matches. The CDR3: CASSYGTGQGNYGYTF. DNA of the CDR3: TGTGCCAGCAGTTACGGCACGGGACAGGGAAACTATGGCTACACCTTC.

The table lists this clonotype with a few counts. A read error is possible here, since a much larger clone lies one base away. The V and J genes are TRBV11-2 and TRBJ2-7; possible D gene TRBD1, 5 bases. Germline-derived CDR1 and CDR2 are SGHAT and FQNNGV. V lost 6 bases, J lost 4 bases, and 10 bases lay in between. This CDR3 has 12 residues. The CDR3 protein is CASSSQGYEQYF. DNA of the CDR3: TGTGCCAGCAGTTCTCAGGGTTACGAGCAGTACTTC. Combining the CDR3 with reference TRBV11-2 and TRBJ2-7 gives the whole variable domain EAGVAQSPRYKIIEKRQSVAFWCNPISGHATLYWYQQILGQGPKLLIQFQNNGVVDDSQLPKDRFSAERLKGVDSTLKIQPAKLEDSAVYLCASSSQGYEQYFGPGTRLTVT.

This clonotype was detected ten times or more. The CDR3 coding sequence is TGTGCCAGCAGTTTTCTTTTCTGGGGTGGGGGTAGCAACCGAGCAGGGGAGGAATATGGCTACACCTTC. The encoded protein is CASSFLFWGGGSNRAGEEYGYTF. The J gene is TRBJ1-2, the V gene TRBV12-3 or TRBV12-4, with TRBD1 as a possible D gene (6 bases). The CDR3 length is 23 residues. The V gene lost 3 bases and the J gene lost 5 bases, with 40 bases spanning the gap.

This clonotype appeared many times. V is TRBV28 and J is TRBJ1-6; D unclear. Germline V gene data show CDR1 as MDHEN and CDR2 as SYDVKM. Trimming left V 1 base short and J 10 bases short, with 8 bases between. The CDR3 totals 13 residues. CDR3 residues: CASSLSTVSPLHF. The CDR3 DNA is TGTGCCAGCAGTTTATCGACGGTCTCACCCCTCCACTTT.

A single count supports this clonotype. A single base separates this from a much larger clone, so it may be a read error. The rearrangement uses TRBV12-3 or TRBV12-4 and TRBJ1-5; the match to TRBD1 covers 8 bases. Trimming removed 5 bases from V and 5 bases from J; junction bases left unmatched: 11. The CDR3 is 16 residues long. This CDR3 is CASSLGTGGFYQPQHF. The CDR3 DNA is TGTGCCAGCAGTCTCGGCACAGGGGGATTTTATCAGCCCCAGCATTTT.

This clonotype was seen many times. The chain couples TRBV27 to TRBJ2-7; no reliable D call. The CDR3 length is 13 residues. V dropped 3 bases and J dropped 5 bases, with 11 bases sitting between them. The germline CDR1 and CDR2 sequences are MNHEY and SMNVEV (reference sequence). CDR3: CASSFRSGHEQYF. Here the CDR3 DNA reads TGTGCCAGCAGTTTCCGTTCCGGCCACGAGCAGTACTTC.

In this sample, this clonotype turned up many times. This rearrangement joins TRBV23-1 to TRBJ2-2; D tentatively fits TRBD1 or TRBD2 (6 bases each). TRBV23-1 belongs to the ORF category, with a function that is uncertain. Trimming shortened V by 2 bases and J by 6 bases, and 16 bases separated the two germline ends. CDR3 length: 16 residues. CDR3 protein: CASSQICRGRAGELFF. The CDR3 DNA reads as TGCGCCAGCAGTCAAATATGTCGGGGGCGGGCCGGGGAGCTGTTTTTT.

This clonotype was observed at least ten times. The gene calls are TRBV13 and TRBJ1-1, with a tentative D call TRBD1 (6 bases). Trimming shortened V by 5 bases and J by 8 bases, and 15 bases separated the two germline ends. There are 13 residues in the CDR3. Looked up from germline, CDR1 is PRHDT and CDR2 is FYEKMQ (reference sequence). The CDR3 DNA sequence: TGTGCCAGCAGCATGACCGGGGGCTTCGAAGCTTTCTTT. This encodes CASSMTGGFEAFF. Variable domain in full (rest from reference TRBV13 and TRBJ1-1): AAGVIQSPRHLIKEKRETATLKCYPIPRHDTVYWYQQGPGQDPQFLISFYEKMQSDKGSIPDRFSAQQFSDYHSELNMSSLELGDSALYFCASSMTGGFEAFFGQGTRLTVV.

This clonotype has more than one count but fewer than ten. Being one base from a much bigger clone, this may be a read error. CDR3 sequence reads: CASSYAGVGTVEAFF. Written as DNA, the CDR3 is TGTGCCAGCAGTTACGCGGGTGTGGGCACTGTTGAAGCTTTCTTT. This sequence joins TRBV6-2 or TRBV6-3 and TRBJ1-1; D unresolved. Germline V gene sequence: CDR1 MNHEY, CDR2 SVGEGT. This CDR3 has 15 amino acids. V dropped 2 bases and J dropped 7 bases, with 17 bases sitting between them.

This clonotype showed up many times. The rearrangement joins TRBV30 to TRBJ2-3; perhaps TRBD2 as D (6 bases). V was shortened by 5 bases and J by 4 bases, with 13 bases between the two germline ends. Germline V gives CDR1 GTSNPN, CDR2 SVGIG (reference sequence). The CDR3 totals 13 residues. The CDR3, as DNA: TGTGCCTGGGGGAGGAGTGGGGCAGATACGCAGTATTTT. This sequence encodes CAWGRSGADTQYF.

In its sample, this clonotype was seen many times. The chain uses TRBV20-1 and TRBJ2-7, with TRBD2 matching over 7 bases. The V gene end was trimmed by 0 bases and the J gene end by 2 bases; junction bases not matched to a gene: 7. The CDR3 is 15 residues long. Germline loops: CDR1 DFQATT, CDR2 SNEGSKA (reference sequence). The chain's CDR3 is CSARDLGLAAYEQYF. The CDR3 region has the DNA TGCAGTGCTAGAGATCTGGGGCTAGCGGCCTACGAGCAGTACTTC.

Concerning this clonotype: Since a much larger clone is just one base distant, this may be a read error. This chain connects TRBV30 to TRBJ2-1; 7 bases match TRBD2. Per the germline V gene, CDR1 is GTSNPN and CDR2 is SVGIG (reference sequence). The CDR3 runs 14 residues. In nucleotides, the CDR3 is TGTGCCTGGAGTAGCGGGGTATCCTACAATGAGCTGTTCTTC. It translates to CAWSSGVSYNELFF.

The sample holds many counts of this clonotype. The V gene is TRBV6-5, the J gene TRBJ1-1; D is ambiguous. The CDR3 spans 15 residues. Germline V gene data show CDR1 as MNHEY and CDR2 as SVGAGI. V lost 0 bases and J 2 bases, leaving 10 bases between the germline ends. CDR3 DNA: TGTGCCAGCAGTTACTCAAGCGGGATAAACACTGAAGCTTTCTTT. Translated: CASSYSSGINTEAFF.

Ten or more counts support this clonotype. The chain carries TRBV4-1 and TRBJ1-5; weak D call: TRBD1 (5 bases). The ends were cut back, 0 bases at V and 2 bases at J, with 8 bases in the middle. The CDR3 runs 15 residues. Germline CDR1 reads MGHRA; CDR2 reads YSYEKL. DNA for the CDR3: TGCGCCAGCAGCCAAGAGCGGGGCCGCAATCAGCCCCAGCATTTT. Translation gives CASSQERGRNQPQHF.

In the case of this clonotype: A read error may account for a junction end that differs from germline. The chain couples TRBV4-1 to TRBJ2-3, with 8 bases aligning to TRBD2. In germline, CDR1 is MGHRA, CDR2 YSYEKL. The length of the CDR3 is 16 residues. This chain's CDR3 is CASSSPGGVGTVTQYF. CDR3 DNA: TGCGCCAGCAGCTCACCCGGGGGGGTGGGCACAGTTACGCAGTACTTT.

This chain links TRBV27 with TRBJ2-5, with no clear D. Trimming cost V 2 bases and J 3 bases, with 10 bases left between them. Looked up from germline, CDR1 is MNHEY and CDR2 is SMNVEV (reference sequence). The CDR3 covers 14 residues. The CDR3 spells CASSLMGRKETQYF. Here the CDR3 DNA reads TGTGCCAGCAGTTTAATGGGCAGGAAAGAGACCCAGTACTTC.

This clonotype appeared a single time. A much larger clone lies one base from this, so it may be a read error. The chain couples TRBV6-5 to TRBJ1-4; no clear D. CDR3 size: 15 residues. Germline CDR1 MNHEY, CDR2 SVGAGI. The CDR3 reads CASSSVHGSNEKLLF. The DNA of the CDR3 is TGTGCCAGCAGTTCCGTGCACGGATCTAATGAAAAACTGCTTTTT.

This clonotype came up many times. The chain uses TRBV21-1 and TRBJ1-5; TRBD1 reflects the table's D call only, with no check against the DNA. TRBV21-1 is listed as a pseudogene. The CDR3 has 16 residues. This chain's CDR3 is CASSLSSGPRNQPQHF. The CDR3 DNA is TGTGCCAGCAGCCTCAGCTCGGGGCCGCGCAATCAGCCCCAGCATTTT.

This clonotype was observed at least ten times. The V call is TRBV5-1, the J call TRBJ1-6, with D maybe TRBD1 (6 bases). CDR1 and CDR2 (germline): SGHRS, YFSETQ. Trimming took off 1 base at V and 7 bases at J, with 9 bases between the two ends. The length of the CDR3 is 14 residues. CDR3 coding DNA: TGCGCCAGCAGCTTGTCACAGGGCAATTCACCCCTCCACTTT. Protein product: CASSLSQGNSPLHF.